These 19 T cell receptor beta chains were sequenced from one sample in a study of blood T cell repertoires in COVID-19. Sequencing used immunoSEQ multiplex PCR; TCRdb keeps in-frame clones, though not all of them. The sample shows about 270,000 clones, 65% to 90% of them seen only once. The sequencing sample was made of peripheral blood. Every receptor here comes from a human donor in a cohort sampled during active COVID-19.

This chain uses TRBV27 with TRBJ2-1, with 13 bases identical to TRBD2. V was pared by 5 bases and J by 9 bases, with 13 bases of the junction left unmatched. Germline lookup yields CDR1 MNHEY and CDR2 SMNVEV (reference sequence). The CDR3 length is 17 residues. This chain's CDR3 is CASSPTWTSGRMVEQFF. Written as DNA, the CDR3 is TGTGCCAGCAGTCCTACATGGACTAGCGGGAGAATGGTTGAGCAGTTCTTC.

The V call is TRBV28, the J call TRBJ2-7; TRBD2 might be the D (7 bases). CDR3 length: 15 residues. Germline CDR1 and CDR2: MDHEN and SYDVKM. V gave up 5 bases and J gave up 4 bases, with 18 bases separating them. The DNA for the CDR3 is TGTGCCAGCAGTACCTCAGGGAGGGGGAAATACGAGCAGTACTTC. It yields the protein CASSTSGRGKYEQYF.

V gene TRBV5-1 combines with J gene TRBJ1-1; TRBD1 matches at 8 bases. J gave up 4 bases and V 0 bases, and 5 bases lay outside the gene matches. The CDR3 has 15 residues. The V gene's germline CDR1 is SGHRS and CDR2 YFSETQ. The CDR3 is CASSLVTGGTTEAFF. The CDR3 nucleotides read TGCGCCAGCAGCTTGGTAACAGGGGGTACCACTGAAGCTTTCTTT.

The genes are TRBV7-2 and TRBJ2-7; 8 nucleotides match TRBD1. The germline V gene encodes CDR1 SGHTA and CDR2 FQGNSA. The junction had 9 bases not matched to a gene; V was cut back by 5 bases and J by 3 bases. The CDR3 totals 15 residues. CDR3: CASSPSDRGRYEQYF. Here the CDR3 DNA reads TGTGCCAGCAGCCCCAGCGACAGGGGCCGCTACGAGCAGTACTTC.

J is TRBJ1-2 and V is TRBV28, with 7 nucleotides matching TRBD1. Germline-derived CDR1 and CDR2 are MDHEN and SYDVKM. The CDR3 sequence is 16 residues long. CDR3 sequence: CVCQEGGQVLFGGYTF. Here the CDR3 DNA reads TGTGTGTGTCAGGAAGGCGGACAGGTTTTATTCGGTGGCTACACCTTC.

The chain couples TRBV2 to TRBJ1-4; no clear D. Trimming shortened V by 7 bases and J by 8 bases, and 17 bases separated the two germline ends. In germline, CDR1 is SNHLY, CDR2 FYNNEI. The CDR3 sequence is 14 residues long. The CDR3 sequence: CASTPGGPSEKLFF. CDR3 coding DNA: TGTGCCAGCACTCCGGGAGGACCTTCGGAAAAACTGTTTTTT. Full variable domain (missing parts from reference TRBV2 and TRBJ1-4): EPEVTQTPSHQVTQMGQEVILRCVPISNHLYFYWYRQILGQKVEFLVSFYNNEISEKSEIFDDQFSVERPDGSNFTLKIRSTKLEDSAMYFCASTPGGPSEKLFFGSGTQLSVL.

V is TRBV6-6 and J is TRBJ1-1; D not resolved. The CDR3 is 14 amino acids. Germline V lookup: CDR1 MNHNY, CDR2 SVGAGI (reference sequence). V shed 5 bases and J shed 3 bases, with 13 bases lying between them. CDR3 loop: CASSPLGYDTEAFF. CDR3 DNA: TGTGCCAGCAGTCCCCTCGGGTATGACACTGAAGCTTTCTTT.

The CDR3 loop reads CASSVGPGGMVSNEQFF. The CDR3 coding sequence is TGTGCCAGCAGCGTAGGACCTGGGGGCATGGTCTCCAATGAGCAGTTCTTC. The rearrangement joins TRBV9 to TRBJ2-1, with D maybe TRBD1 (6 bases). Germline CDR1 reads SGDLS; CDR2 reads YYNGEE. Trimming stripped 0 bases from V and 6 bases from J, with 19 bases between. This CDR3 region has 17 residues.

This chain links TRBV7-8 with TRBJ2-4; 14 bases agree with TRBD2. The J segment lost 3 bases and the V segment lost 5 bases, leaving 6 bases of the junction unmatched. Germline CDR1 SGHVS, CDR2 FQNEAQ. The CDR3 is 17 residues long. The chain's CDR3 is CASSHLGLAGGKNIQYF. Written as DNA, the CDR3 is TGTGCCAGCAGCCACCTCGGACTAGCGGGGGGCAAAAACATTCAGTACTTC.

The rearrangement joins TRBV3-1 (or the pseudogene TRBV3-2) to TRBJ2-2; D is possibly TRBD2 (5 bases). CDR3 length: 14 residues. Germline-derived CDR1 and CDR2 are LGHDT and YNNKEL (reference sequence). Trimming cost V 1 base and J 5 bases, with 8 bases left between them. This chain's CDR3 is CASSQVEVTGELFF. The CDR3 DNA reads TGTGCCAGCAGCCAAGTGGAGGTTACCGGGGAGCTGTTTTTT.

This chain joins TRBV25-1 and TRBJ2-1, with 7 bases identical to TRBD2. This CDR3 is built from 15 residues. V was pared by 3 bases and J by 7 bases, with 9 bases of the junction left unmatched. From germline, CDR1 is MGHDK and CDR2 SYGVNS. The CDR3 sequence: CASSDVGGPGNEQFF. CDR3 nucleotide sequence: TGTGCCAGCAGTGATGTGGGAGGGCCGGGGAATGAGCAGTTCTTC.

The V call is TRBV29-1, the J call TRBJ1-5; tentatively, D is TRBD1 (5 bases). The CDR3 runs 11 residues. The ends were cut back, 7 bases at V and 7 bases at J, with 11 bases in the middle. Germline assignment: CDR1 SQVTM and CDR2 ANQGSEA. CDR3 DNA sequence: TGCAGCGACGCCTACAGGCAGCCCCAGCATTTT. Its protein is CSDAYRQPQHF.

This clone was observed once. V gene TRBV27 combines with J gene TRBJ2-3; D not resolved. The CDR3 is 13 residues long. Germline V lookup: CDR1 MNHEY, CDR2 SMNVEV (reference sequence). V was cut by 5 bases and J by 6 bases, with 12 bases left in between. CDR3: CASSRNIQDTQYF. The CDR3, as DNA: TGTGCCAGCAGTCGAAACATACAGGATACGCAGTATTTT.

The chain links TRBV5-1 to TRBJ1-1, with 10 nucleotides matching TRBD1. CDR1 is SGHRS, CDR2 YFSETQ, per germline. J gave up 3 bases and V 0 bases, and 8 bases lay outside the gene matches. This CDR3 has 17 residues. The CDR3 protein is CASSLGWGQGTDTEAFF. Written as DNA, the CDR3 is TGCGCCAGCAGCTTGGGTTGGGGACAGGGGACGGACACTGAAGCTTTCTTT.

CDR3 coding DNA: TGTGCCAGCAGCCAAGGGGGCTTGGGCACTGAAGCTTTCTTT. This gives the protein CASSQGGLGTEAFF. The chain combines TRBV28 with TRBJ1-1, with 7 bases lining up with TRBD1. The CDR3 contains 14 residues. The J segment lost 4 bases and the V segment lost 6 bases, leaving 8 bases of the junction unmatched. Germline V gene data show CDR1 as MDHEN and CDR2 as SYDVKM.

The chain couples TRBV14 to TRBJ2-1; D possibly corresponds to TRBD1 (6 bases). Trimming pared 5 bases from V and 2 bases from J, leaving 7 bases between. Germline V gene lookup returns CDR1 SGHDN and CDR2 FVKESK. The CDR3 is made up of 13 amino acids. This chain's CDR3 is CASSSGAYNEQFF. CDR3 sequence (DNA): TGTGCCAGCAGCTCAGGGGCCTACAATGAGCAGTTCTTC.

This CDR3 is CASSSGRDRQHF. The CDR3, as DNA: TGTGCCAGCAGTTCGGGGCGGGACAGGCAGCATTTT. The gene calls are TRBV6-2 or TRBV6-3 and TRBJ1-5, with 8 bases that match TRBD1. From germline, CDR1 is MNHEY and CDR2 SVGEGT. This CDR3 has 12 amino acids. V lost 4 bases to trimming and J lost 13 bases; unmatched junction nucleotides: 6.

The rearrangement joins TRBV28 to TRBJ2-3, with TRBD2 matching 9 bases. V shed 1 base and J 8 bases; nucleotides not matched to a gene: 7. Germline V gene lookup returns CDR1 MDHEN and CDR2 SYDVKM. CDR3 size: 15 residues. The CDR3 spells CASSLSAGGPGTQYF. Here the CDR3 DNA reads TGTGCCAGCAGTTTATCGGCGGGAGGGCCCGGTACGCAGTATTTT.

The V and J genes are TRBV3-1 (or the pseudogene TRBV3-2) and TRBJ2-3; the D is unclear. The CDR3 extends over 15 amino acids. Germline loops: CDR1 LGHDT, CDR2 YNNKEL (reference sequence). Trimming removed 0 bases from V and 3 bases from J, with 10 bases in between. CDR3 sequence: CASSQDLVRTDTQYF. Written as DNA, the CDR3 is TGTGCCAGCAGCCAAGATTTGGTTAGAACAGATACGCAGTATTTT.